A single sample is the source of the 9 T cell receptor beta chains below, sequenced in a study of cytomegalovirus exposure and HLA in healthy donors. With 60 Vbeta and 13 Jbeta primers, the PCR was carried out. Produced via immunoSEQ multiplex PCR; TCRdb's table is partial and in-frame only. Here the sample spans about 130,000 clones, 60% to 80% being singletons. Sequencing was carried out using PBMCs. The receptors derive from a man aged 30-40 years in good health and CMV-seronegative.

This clone is a singleton in its sample. The V call is TRBV5-6, the J call TRBJ2-5; D might be TRBD1 (6 bases). This CDR3 comprises 16 residues. CDR1 is SGHDT, CDR2 YYEEEE, per germline. V gave up 1 base and J gave up 5 bases, with 18 bases separating them. CDR3: CASSLLKAGVLETQYF. Written as DNA, the CDR3 is TGTGCCAGCAGCTTGTTGAAGGCAGGGGTATTGGAGACCCAGTACTTC.

In its sample, this clone was seen a few times. The chain recombines TRBV4-1 with TRBJ1-2; D gene ambiguous. Germline CDR1 is MGHRA and CDR2 is YSYEKL. The CDR3 is 13 residues long. Trimming stripped 2 bases from V and 0 bases from J, with 4 bases between. Written as DNA, the CDR3 is TGCGCCAGCAGCCAACGGTCTAACTATGGCTACACCTTC. Its protein product is CASSQRSNYGYTF.

This clone appeared a few times. This CDR3 reads CASRRTGGNYEQYF. CDR3 DNA: TGTGCGAGCCGCAGGACAGGGGGAAACTACGAGCAGTACTTC. The rearrangement joins TRBV2 to TRBJ2-7, with 10 bases aligning to TRBD1. Germline V gene sequence: CDR1 SNHLY, CDR2 FYNNEI. The length of the CDR3 is 14 residues.

V and J are TRBV28 and TRBJ2-7, with TRBD1 as a possible D gene (6 bases). The V end was cut by 5 bases, the J end by 3 bases, with 14 bases between. There are 14 residues in the CDR3. Looked up from germline, CDR1 is MDHEN and CDR2 is SYDVKM. In DNA, the CDR3 is TGTGCCAGCAGTCCACTCGGACAGTACTACGAGCAGTACTTC. This codes for CASSPLGQYYEQYF.

The chain combines TRBV29-1 with TRBJ1-6, with TRBD1 identical over 7 bases. The CDR3 length is 13 residues. The J segment lost 7 bases and the V segment lost 6 bases, leaving 6 bases of the junction unmatched. Germline-derived CDR1 and CDR2 are SQVTM and ANQGSEA. CDR3 sequence reads: CSVKQGSNSPLHF. DNA of the CDR3: TGCAGCGTAAAACAGGGGAGCAATTCACCCCTCCACTTT.

The rearrangement joins TRBV27 to TRBJ2-1; 15 bases are a match to TRBD2. V shed 6 bases and J 8 bases; nucleotides not matched to a gene: 8. Germline values: CDR1 MNHEY, CDR2 SMNVEV (reference sequence). The CDR3 is made up of 16 amino acids. The CDR3 DNA is TGTGCCAGCAGACGGACTAGCGGGGGGGCCGCAGATGAGCAGTTCTTC. Protein: CASRRTSGGAADEQFF.

CDR3 residues: CASSLADRGQGELFF. For the CDR3, the DNA is TGCGCCAGCAGCTTGGCTGACAGGGGGCAGGGGGAGCTGTTTTTT. The J gene is TRBJ2-2, the V gene TRBV5-1; 10 positions agree with TRBD1. Germline V gene data show CDR1 as SGHRS and CDR2 as YFSETQ. The CDR3 extends over 15 amino acids. Trimming removed 0 bases from V and 8 bases from J; junction bases left unmatched: 4.

The chain is built from TRBV16 and TRBJ1-2; D not certain. This CDR3 is 12 amino acids long. Germline lookup yields CDR1 KGHSY and CDR2 FQNENV. V was pared by 4 bases and J by 7 bases, with 10 bases between. In DNA, the CDR3 is TGTGCCAGCAGCCTCCTCGGCGGTGGCTACACCTTC. This translates into CASSLLGGGYTF.

This clone has more than one count but fewer than ten. This chain links TRBV6-6 with TRBJ1-1, with D perhaps TRBD1 (5 bases). The CDR3 has 16 residues. Germline values: CDR1 MNHNY, CDR2 SVGAGI (reference sequence). Trimming stripped 6 bases from V and 3 bases from J, with 20 bases between. The CDR3 DNA follows: TGTGCCAGCAGCAATTTTAACAGGAAAATGGACACTGAAGCTTTCTTT. Protein: CASSNFNRKMDTEAFF.